The 9 T cell receptor beta chains below were found in one sample sequenced in a study of CD8+ T cells in alopecia areata. cDNA prepared by RNA extraction and subsequent reverse transcription served as the template for sequencing. Profiling relied on immunoSEQ multiplex PCR, and the TCRdb table lists in-frame clones only, not all of them. Counted here are fewer than 150,000 clones, 82% occurring once; the ten biggest clones make up around 25%. Treatment denoted: oral pan-JAK inhibitor, 5-10 mg twice daily. The sequences come from CD8+ T cells sorted from blood, collected at week 4, from a patient treated with tofacitinib. These receptors were taken from a human donor with alopecia areata.

V is TRBV27 and J is TRBJ2-7; 10 nucleotides match TRBD2. The V segment lost 0 bases and the J segment 3 bases; nucleotides outside the gene matches: 11. The CDR3 loop spans 18 amino acids. CDR1 is MNHEY and CDR2 is SMNVEV in the germline V gene (reference sequence). In DNA, the CDR3 is TGTGCCAGCAGTTTATCGGGCCCAACACTAGCGGGGTACTACGAGCAGTACTTC. Translated: CASSLSGPTLAGYYEQYF.

This chain links TRBV29-1 with TRBJ1-1, with 9 bases aligning to TRBD1. Germline V lookup: CDR1 SQVTM, CDR2 ANQGSEA. V shed 7 bases and J 6 bases; nucleotides not matched to a gene: 9. The CDR3 contains 13 residues. CDR3: CSAEDRGRAEAFF. For the CDR3, the DNA is TGCAGCGCAGAGGACAGGGGACGAGCTGAAGCTTTCTTT.

CDR3 coding DNA: TGCGCCAGCAGCCGTGGACAGGGCGGCAACGAGCAGTACTTC. Its translation is CASSRGQGGNEQYF. This chain joins TRBV4-1 and TRBJ2-7; 8 nucleotides line up with TRBD1. This CDR3 has 14 amino acids. Per germline, CDR1 MGHRA and CDR2 YSYEKL. The J segment lost 5 bases and the V segment lost 4 bases, leaving 7 bases of the junction unmatched.

This chain connects TRBV6-1 to TRBJ2-3; D gene uncertain. Germline CDR1 is MNHNS and CDR2 is SASEGT. CDR3 length: 14 residues. V shed 2 bases and J shed 3 bases, with 9 bases lying between them. Here the CDR3 reads CASSELKSTDTQYF. In DNA form, the CDR3 reads TGTGCCAGCAGTGAACTGAAGTCGACAGATACGCAGTATTTT.

In its sample, this clone was seen once. CDR3 in DNA: TGTGCCAGCAGCTTGGCCTCGACGGGGGGCCGCGGCATTCAGTACTTC. It translates to CASSLASTGGRGIQYF. The V gene is TRBV5-6, the J gene TRBJ2-4; D might be TRBD2 (7 bases). V shed 0 bases and J shed 9 bases, with 19 bases lying between them. The germline V gene encodes CDR1 SGHDT and CDR2 YYEEEE. The CDR3 has 16 residues.

V is TRBV5-4 and J is TRBJ1-1; D may be TRBD1 (5 bases). From germline, CDR1 is SGHNT and CDR2 YYREEE (reference sequence). The CDR3 runs 13 residues. The V end was cut by 3 bases, the J end by 1 base, with 7 bases between. Here the CDR3 reads CASSYTGNTEAFF. In DNA, the CDR3 is TGTGCCAGCAGCTATACAGGGAACACTGAAGCTTTCTTT.

The chain links TRBV5-4 to TRBJ2-5; D is undetermined. V dropped 0 bases and J dropped 1 base, with 7 bases sitting between them. Germline CDR1 reads SGHNT; CDR2 reads YYREEE (reference sequence). The length of the CDR3 is 14 residues. CDR3 in amino acids: CASSLEAAQETQYF. The DNA of the CDR3 is TGTGCCAGCAGCTTGGAGGCAGCCCAAGAGACCCAGTACTTC.

The gene calls are TRBV7-6 and TRBJ1-6, with TRBD1 identical over 7 bases. Germline V gives CDR1 SGHVS, CDR2 FNYEAQ. The CDR3 covers 17 residues. The V gene end was trimmed by 5 bases and the J gene end by 3 bases; junction bases not matched to a gene: 10. The CDR3 reads CASSQEPGQLYNSPLHF. CDR3 coding DNA: TGTGCCAGCAGCCAAGAGCCGGGACAGCTCTATAATTCACCCCTCCACTTT.

The CDR3 DNA is TGCGCCAGCAGCTTTGACAGAAATCAGCCCCAGCATTTT. Encoded protein: CASSFDRNQPQHF. V usage is TRBV5-1 and J usage is TRBJ1-5, with D possibly TRBD1 on 5 matching bases. V was trimmed by 2 bases and J by 4 bases, leaving 7 bases between them. The CDR3 contains 13 residues. Germline V gene lookup returns CDR1 SGHRS and CDR2 YFSETQ.